Following are 5 T cell receptor beta chains from one sample sequenced in a study of technical replicates of blood from a handful of donors. Sequencing used immunoSEQ multiplex PCR; TCRdb keeps in-frame clones, though not all of them. This sample has more than 65,000 clones, with 88% found just once. The sequenced sample consisted of PBMCs. The receptors were sampled from a human donor in good health. Some clones in this sample may be carry-over from other donors' samples.

The chain is built from TRBV6-6 and TRBJ1-2; 9 bases fit TRBD1. Trimming took 0 bases from V and 4 from J; bases not matched to a gene: 3. The CDR3 runs 15 residues. The germline CDR1 and CDR2 sequences are MNHNY and SVGAGI (reference sequence). The CDR3 DNA reads TGTGCCAGCAGTTACTCGACAGGGGGAAGCTATGGCTACACCTTC. Amino acid sequence: CASSYSTGGSYGYTF.

V and J are TRBV4-1 and TRBJ2-1, with D perhaps TRBD1 (5 bases). The V end lost 5 bases, the J end lost 5 bases, and 25 bases lay between the germline ends. This CDR3 comprises 18 residues. Germline V gives CDR1 MGHRA, CDR2 YSYEKL. The CDR3 here is CASSFVSWGREMNNEQFF. The CDR3 DNA sequence: TGCGCCAGCAGCTTCGTTTCCTGGGGCAGGGAAATGAACAATGAGCAGTTCTTC.

The chain employs TRBV12-5 and TRBJ2-2; D is uncertain. V lost 0 bases, J lost 7 bases, and 6 bases lay in between. The CDR3 contains 13 residues. Germline CDR1 reads LGHNT; CDR2 reads FRNRAP. The CDR3 DNA reads TGTGCTAGTGGTTTGGTACCAGGCGGGGAGCTGTTTTTT. Translating it yields CASGLVPGGELFF.

This sequence joins TRBV9 and TRBJ2-5; 9 bases are shared with TRBD1. Germline V CDR1 and CDR2: SGDLS, YYNGEE. After removal of 4 bases from V and 5 bases from J, the junction contained 12 bases not matched to a gene. This CDR3 contains 16 residues. This CDR3 is CASSPTNTGGEETQYF. In DNA form, the CDR3 reads TGTGCCAGCAGCCCGACAAATACAGGGGGCGAGGAGACCCAGTACTTC.

This clone was seen once. The chain carries TRBV13 and TRBJ2-5; 9 bases line up with TRBD1. V was pared by 6 bases and J by 4 bases, with 6 bases of the junction left unmatched. The germline CDR1 and CDR2 sequences are PRHDT and FYEKMQ (reference sequence). The CDR3 extends over 14 amino acids. This CDR3 reads CASRGQGDRETQYF. The CDR3 DNA reads as TGTGCCAGCAGGGGACAGGGTGATAGAGAGACCCAGTACTTC.